This TCR beta chain was recovered during a study of vaccination effects on CD4 cells after COVID-19. Study summary: Sampling occurred a median 72 days post second dose, range 14 to 241.

Study conclusions and caveats: Common cold coronaviruses were cross-recognized by only 1 of 255 vaccine-induced clones in healthy vaccinees.

This clone appeared a few times. Its antigen is not identified. Clones were read by immunoSEQ multiplex PCR, and TCRdb kept only the in-frame ones, dropping some. Counted here are around 46,000 clones, over 60% occurring once; the ten biggest clones make up roughly 16%. Before any sequencing was done, the ViraFEST assay used viral peptide pools to expand antigen-specific CD4+ T cells. CD4+ T cells were isolated after around 10 days of culture. Two-dose BNT162b2 or mRNA-1273 vaccination was given to participants. The receptor was derived from a human donor who received a COVID-19 vaccine. Sample: CD4+ T cells from PBMCs cultured with HCoV-OC43 spike peptides, taken after COVID-19 vaccination. Subset: HCoV-OC43 spike overlapping peptide pool stimulation.

In DNA, the CDR3 is TGCAGTGCTAGTTTGTCAGACTATGGCTACACCTTC. Its protein product is CSASLSDYGYTF. J is TRBJ1-2 and V is TRBV20-1; D gene ambiguous. CDR3 length: 12 residues. Germline CDR1 is DFQATT and CDR2 is SNEGSKA (reference sequence). V shed 3 bases and J shed 3 bases, with 8 bases lying between them.